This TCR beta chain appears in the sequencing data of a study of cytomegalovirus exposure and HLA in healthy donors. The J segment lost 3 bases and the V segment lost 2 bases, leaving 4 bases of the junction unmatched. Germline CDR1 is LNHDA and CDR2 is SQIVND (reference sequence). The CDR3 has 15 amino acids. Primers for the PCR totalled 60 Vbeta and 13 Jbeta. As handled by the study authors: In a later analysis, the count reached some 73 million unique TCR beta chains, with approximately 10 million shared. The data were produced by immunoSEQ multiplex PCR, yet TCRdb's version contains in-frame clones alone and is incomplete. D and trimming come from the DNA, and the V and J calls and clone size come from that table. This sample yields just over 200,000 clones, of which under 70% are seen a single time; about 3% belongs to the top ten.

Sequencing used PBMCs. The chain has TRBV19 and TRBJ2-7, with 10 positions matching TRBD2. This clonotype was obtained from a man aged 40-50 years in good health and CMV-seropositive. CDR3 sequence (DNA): TGTGCCAGTAGTATACGGACTAGCGGACTCTACGAGCAGTACTTC. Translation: CASSIRTSGLYEQYF.